The next 28 T cell receptor beta chains were all read from a single sample in a study of T-cell reconstitution after alpha-beta-depleted transplantation in children. Unique molecular identifiers were incorporated during preparation of the TCRbeta library. Each CDR3 protein is one row after TCRdb ran MiXCR on the PCR reads. The sample records over 80,000 distinct CDR3 sequences, 20% to 30% being singletons. Sequencing was performed on PBMCs, taken before TCRalphabeta/CD19-depleted stem cell transplant. The source of these receptors is a boy aged 2 to 9 with acute lymphoblastic leukemia, due to receive a stem cell transplant.

A remark on this clonotype: At one end, the junction sequence differs from germline, possibly due to a read error. The rearrangement joins TRBV5-5 to TRBJ2-5, with 10 nucleotides matching TRBD2. Germline CDR1 is SGHKS and CDR2 is YYEKEE (reference sequence). The CDR3 spans 14 residues. This CDR3 reads CASSSGLALLSGDF. CDR3 DNA: TGTGCCAGCAGCTCGGGACTAGCGTTATTATCAGGTGACTTC.

The rearrangement joins TRBV28 to TRBJ1-6; D not resolved. The CDR3 runs to 15 residues. The germline V and J ends were trimmed by 5 bases and 9 bases, with 17 bases remaining between them. Germline-derived CDR1 and CDR2 are MDHEN and SYDVKM. DNA of the CDR3: TGTGCCAGCAGTCCTGCGGGAACGGTGGGTTCACCCCTCCACTTT. Translated: CASSPAGTVGSPLHF. Variable domain in full (rest from reference TRBV28 and TRBJ1-6): DVKVTQSSRYLVKRTGEKVFLECVQDMDHENMFWYRQDPGLGLRLIYFSYDVKMKEKGDIPEGYSVSREKKERFSLILESASTNQTSMYLCASSPAGTVGSPLHFGNGTRLTVT.

The chain links TRBV20-1 to TRBJ2-5, with D tentatively TRBD1 (5 bases). The germline V and J ends were trimmed by 6 bases and 5 bases, with 19 bases remaining between them. The length of the CDR3 is 14 residues. CDR1 is DFQATT and CDR2 is SNEGSKA in the germline V gene (reference sequence). CDR3 DNA: TGCAGTGCACCACCCGACAGCATGGCTGAGACCCAGTACTTC. Amino acids: CSAPPDSMAETQYF.

At least ten counts were recorded for this clonotype. This chain connects TRBV5-1 to TRBJ1-3, with D hard to call. CDR1 is SGHRS and CDR2 is YFSETQ in the germline V gene. The V end lost 0 bases, the J end lost 6 bases, and 7 bases lay between the germline ends. The CDR3 has 13 amino acids. The CDR3 loop is CASSLDFQNTIYF. The CDR3 coding sequence is TGCGCCAGCAGCTTGGATTTTCAAAACACCATATATTTT.

The chain employs TRBV18 and TRBJ2-1; the D gene is possibly TRBD2 (6 bases). V shed 1 base and J shed 8 bases, with 18 bases lying between them. This CDR3 is 16 amino acids long. Germline V gene lookup returns CDR1 KGHSH and CDR2 LQKENI. Here the CDR3 reads CASSPQAEGTWYEQFF. Here the CDR3 DNA reads TGTGCCAGCTCACCACAGGCGGAGGGGACCTGGTATGAGCAGTTCTTC.

The J gene is TRBJ2-1, the V gene TRBV7-9; possible D gene TRBD2, 5 bases. Germline V CDR1 and CDR2: SEHNR, FQNEAQ (reference sequence). V lost 5 bases to trimming and J lost 2 bases, with 16 bases between them. The CDR3 consists of 16 residues. The DNA for the CDR3 is TGTGCCAGCAGCCAAATAAGCGGAGGTACCTACAATGAGCAGTTCTTC. Amino acid sequence: CASSQISGGTYNEQFF.

The chain links TRBV7-9 to TRBJ2-7; 9 bases line up with TRBD2. Trimming at V came to 1 base and at J to 0 bases, leaving 4 bases not matched to a gene. The CDR3 totals 16 residues. The germline gives CDR1 SEHNR, CDR2 FQNEAQ (reference sequence). CDR3 amino acids: CASSLGGTSLSYEQYF. The CDR3 DNA follows: TGTGCCAGCAGCTTAGGGGGGACTAGCCTCTCCTACGAGCAGTACTTC.

This clonotype was seen a few times. This chain joins TRBV5-1 and TRBJ2-1, with 7 nucleotides matching TRBD2. Germline CDR1 SGHRS, CDR2 YFSETQ. This CDR3 is 15 amino acids long. The junction had 10 bases not matched to a gene; V was cut back by 2 bases and J by 8 bases. The CDR3 is CASSLAGNSVDEQFF. The CDR3 nucleotides are TGCGCCAGCAGCTTAGCGGGAAACAGCGTCGATGAGCAGTTCTTC.

This clonotype was observed a few times. The rearrangement joins TRBV2 to TRBJ1-1; D remains ambiguous. V lost 7 bases, J lost 6 bases, and 12 bases lay in between. The CDR3 length is 12 residues. The germline CDR1 and CDR2 sequences are SNHLY and FYNNEI. CDR3 loop: CASKASGPEAFF. In DNA, the CDR3 is TGTGCCAGCAAGGCGTCAGGCCCTGAAGCTTTCTTT. The whole variable domain, filled in from reference TRBV2 and TRBJ1-1, reads EPEVTQTPSHQVTQMGQEVILRCVPISNHLYFYWYRQILGQKVEFLVSFYNNEISEKSEIFDDQFSVERPDGSNFTLKIRSTKLEDSAMYFCASKASGPEAFFGQGTRLTVV.

The chain combines TRBV3-1 with TRBJ2-1, with D perhaps matching TRBD1 or TRBD2 (5 bases each). Germline CDR1 is LGHDT and CDR2 is YNNKEL (reference sequence). The V gene lost 11 bases and the J gene lost 4 bases, with 27 bases spanning the gap. This CDR3 contains 17 residues. The CDR3 reads CACCQDFGARLYNEQFF. DNA of the CDR3: TGTGCCTGCTGCCAAGATTTCGGGGCTAGATTATACAATGAGCAGTTCTTC.

Ten or more counts support this clonotype. This chain's CDR3 is CASSQLSGYEQYF. As DNA, the CDR3 is TGCGCCAGCAGCCAACTATCCGGATACGAGCAGTACTTC. V is TRBV4-1 and J is TRBJ2-7; unclear D gene. V lost 2 bases and J 4 bases, leaving 9 bases between the germline ends. Germline lookup yields CDR1 MGHRA and CDR2 YSYEKL. This CDR3 has 13 residues.

In its sample, this clonotype was seen a few times. The chain carries TRBV10-3 and TRBJ2-1, with 7 bases that match TRBD2. Trimming at V came to 1 base and at J to 3 bases, leaving 6 bases not matched to a gene. There are 16 residues in the CDR3. Germline values: CDR1 ENHRY, CDR2 SYGVKD. Written as DNA, the CDR3 is TGTGCCATCAGTGAGTTTCGGGACTACCTCTACAATGAGCAGTTCTTC. Translating it yields CAISEFRDYLYNEQFF.

In its sample, this clonotype was seen many times. The chain carries TRBV10-3 and TRBJ2-3; 7 nucleotides match TRBD1. J lost 5 bases, V lost 4 bases, and 6 bases had no gene match. The CDR3 is 14 amino acids. Germline CDR1 is ENHRY and CDR2 is SYGVKD. The CDR3 sequence is CAISGLGGEDTQYF. The CDR3 DNA sequence: TGTGCCATCAGTGGATTAGGGGGCGAAGATACGCAGTATTTT.

Concerning this clonotype itself: The germline gene is not matched at one end of the junction; a read error may be the cause. V gene TRBV5-1 combines with J gene TRBJ2-2; 8 nucleotides agree with TRBD2. Germline values: CDR1 SGHRS, CDR2 YFSETQ. CDR3 length equals 16 residues. The CDR3 sequence is CASSLVVAGRTEELFF. The CDR3 bases are TGCGCCAGCAGCTTGGTCGTAGCGGGACGCACCGAGGAGCTGTTTTTT.

On this clonotype: A much bigger clone sits one base away, suggesting this may be a read error. This sequence joins TRBV4-1 and TRBJ2-5, with D perhaps TRBD2 (6 bases). Trimming stripped 2 bases from V and 1 base from J, with 14 bases between. This CDR3 contains 16 residues. CDR1 and CDR2 from the germline V gene are MGHRA and YSYEKL. CDR3 DNA: TGCGCCAGCAGCCAATGGGGACGGGGGACCCAAGAGACCCAGTACTTC. Protein sequence: CASSQWGRGTQETQYF.

The genes are TRBV7-9 and TRBJ2-7; D possibly uses TRBD1 or TRBD2 (5 bases each). Germline assignment: CDR1 SEHNR and CDR2 FQNEAQ (reference sequence). V lost 3 bases and J lost 6, with 18 bases in between. The CDR3 is 15 residues long. CDR3 sequence: CASSLGVTVFSEQYF. The CDR3 DNA sequence: TGTGCCAGCAGCTTGGGGGTGACGGTTTTTAGCGAGCAGTACTTC.

This clonotype turned up a few times. The chain uses TRBV20-1 and TRBJ2-1; the D gene is possibly TRBD2 (5 bases). V lost 2 bases, J lost 4 bases, and 21 bases lay in between. Germline V gene data show CDR1 as DFQATT and CDR2 as SNEGSKA (reference sequence). The CDR3 consists of 17 residues. The DNA for the CDR3 is TGCAGTGCTAGACTCAAACCGCGGAGGACCACTTACAATGAGCAGTTCTTC. Residues: CSARLKPRRTTYNEQFF.

The chain combines TRBV9 with TRBJ2-3; 7 bases line up with TRBD2. The V gene end was trimmed by 7 bases and the J gene end by 6 bases; junction bases not matched to a gene: 11. This CDR3 region has 14 residues. Germline CDR1 SGDLS, CDR2 YYNGEE. Written as DNA, the CDR3 is TGTGCCAGCGGGAGGGCCCTGGGCGGGGATACGCAGTATTTT. Translating it yields CASGRALGGDTQYF.

This clonotype has more than one count but fewer than ten. The chain has TRBV28 and TRBJ2-7; 8 bases agree with TRBD1. The CDR3 runs to 17 residues. Germline CDR1 is MDHEN and CDR2 is SYDVKM. Trimming removed 6 bases from V and 2 bases from J; junction bases left unmatched: 15. Here the CDR3 reads CASSALMSMDRAYEQYF. CDR3 nucleotide sequence: TGTGCCAGCAGCGCCCTAATGTCCATGGACAGGGCCTACGAGCAGTACTTC. Full variable domain (outside the CDR3, taken from reference TRBV28 and TRBJ2-7): DVKVTQSSRYLVKRTGEKVFLECVQDMDHENMFWYRQDPGLGLRLIYFSYDVKMKEKGDIPEGYSVSREKKERFSLILESASTNQTSMYLCASSALMSMDRAYEQYFGPGTRLTVT.

The rearrangement links TRBV20-1 to TRBJ2-1, with D perhaps assigned TRBD1 or TRBD2 (6 bases each). CDR1 is DFQATT, CDR2 SNEGSKA, per germline (reference sequence). Deletions cut 5 bases from V and 7 bases from J, with 21 bases between. CDR3 length: 15 residues. The CDR3 nucleotides are TGCAGTGCTCTGGTGGGTGAGCGGAGGGGGAATGAGCAGTTCTTC. Translating it yields CSALVGERRGNEQFF.

This clonotype was recorded many times. The J gene is TRBJ2-1, the V gene TRBV7-2; 13 positions match TRBD2. There are 13 residues in the CDR3. V lost 6 bases and J lost 9; bases outside the gene matches: 2. CDR1 and CDR2 from the germline V gene are SGHTA and FQGNSA. As DNA, the CDR3 is TGTGCCAGCAGACTAGCGGGAGGGTTTGAGCAGTTCTTC. Protein sequence: CASRLAGGFEQFF.

This sequence joins TRBV5-1 and TRBJ1-1, with D maybe TRBD1 (5 bases). V lost 4 bases and J lost 1, with 17 bases in between. Germline loops: CDR1 SGHRS, CDR2 YFSETQ. The CDR3 covers 16 residues. In DNA form, the CDR3 reads TGCGCCAGCAGCCCGGGACCCGGGGGGACGAACACTGAAGCTTTCTTT. Residues: CASSPGPGGTNTEAFF.

This clonotype was seen a handful of times. The chain joins TRBV5-1 to TRBJ2-1, with a possible D match to TRBD1 (5 bases). Trimming removed 4 bases at V and 8 bases at J, with 16 bases between. The germline V gene encodes CDR1 SGHRS and CDR2 YFSETQ. The CDR3 has 14 residues. DNA for the CDR3: TGCGCCAGCAGCCGGTGGGGCGATTTGGATGAGCAGTTCTTC. Amino acids: CASSRWGDLDEQFF.

The chain recombines TRBV30 with TRBJ1-1; unclear D gene. CDR1 and CDR2 (germline): GTSNPN, SVGIG (reference sequence). The V gene lost 1 base and the J gene lost 2 bases, with 14 bases spanning the gap. The CDR3 spans 15 residues. The CDR3 reads CAWSGRETKNTEAFF. CDR3 coding DNA: TGTGCCTGGAGTGGGCGTGAGACAAAAAACACTGAAGCTTTCTTT.

This clonotype was found a few times. This sequence joins TRBV23-1 and TRBJ2-3, with a weak D call TRBD1 (5 bases). TRBV23-1 qualifies as an ORF whose function is uncertain. This CDR3 contains 19 residues. V was pared by 0 bases and J by 2 bases, with 21 bases between. CDR3 DNA sequence: TGCGCCAGCAGTCAATCGGCCAGGGCCCAGCGAACCCCCACAGATACGCAGTATTTT. It encodes CASSQSARAQRTPTDTQYF.

This chain connects TRBV20-1 to TRBJ2-7, with D tentatively TRBD2 (6 bases). Trimming left V 3 bases short and J 1 base short, with 22 bases between. The CDR3 is 17 residues long. The germline CDR1 and CDR2 sequences are DFQATT and SNEGSKA (reference sequence). CDR3 protein: CSASGGGASVWSYEQYF. The CDR3 DNA follows: TGCAGTGCTAGTGGCGGAGGGGCCTCGGTATGGTCCTACGAGCAGTACTTC.

This clonotype has more than one count but fewer than ten. V and J are TRBV7-2 and TRBJ2-6; D gene unclear. V was trimmed by 4 bases and J by 2 bases, leaving 6 bases between them. This CDR3 is 14 amino acids long. Germline assignment: CDR1 SGHTA and CDR2 FQGNSA. CDR3 DNA: TGTGCCAGCAGCTGGAAAGCTGGGGCCAACGTCCTGACTTTC. This translates into CASSWKAGANVLTF.

CDR3 in amino acids: CSARVTENSYEQYF. The CDR3 nucleotides are TGCAGTGCTAGAGTAACAGAAAATTCCTACGAGCAGTACTTC. The chain employs TRBV20-1 and TRBJ2-7, with D unresolved. V gave up 1 base and J gave up 1 base, with 11 bases separating them. The CDR3 totals 14 residues. Germline values: CDR1 DFQATT, CDR2 SNEGSKA (reference sequence).